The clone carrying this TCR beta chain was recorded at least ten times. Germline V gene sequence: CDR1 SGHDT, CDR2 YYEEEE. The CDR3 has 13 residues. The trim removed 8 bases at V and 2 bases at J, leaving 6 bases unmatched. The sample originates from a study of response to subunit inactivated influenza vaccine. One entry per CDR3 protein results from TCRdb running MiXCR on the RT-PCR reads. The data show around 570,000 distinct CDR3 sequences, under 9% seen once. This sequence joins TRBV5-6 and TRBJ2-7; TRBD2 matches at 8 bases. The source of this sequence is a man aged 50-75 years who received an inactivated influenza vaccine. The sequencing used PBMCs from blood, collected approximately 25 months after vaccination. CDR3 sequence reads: CASTGGVTYEQYF. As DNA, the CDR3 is TGTGCCAGTACGGGGGGGGTGACCTACGAGCAGTACTTC.